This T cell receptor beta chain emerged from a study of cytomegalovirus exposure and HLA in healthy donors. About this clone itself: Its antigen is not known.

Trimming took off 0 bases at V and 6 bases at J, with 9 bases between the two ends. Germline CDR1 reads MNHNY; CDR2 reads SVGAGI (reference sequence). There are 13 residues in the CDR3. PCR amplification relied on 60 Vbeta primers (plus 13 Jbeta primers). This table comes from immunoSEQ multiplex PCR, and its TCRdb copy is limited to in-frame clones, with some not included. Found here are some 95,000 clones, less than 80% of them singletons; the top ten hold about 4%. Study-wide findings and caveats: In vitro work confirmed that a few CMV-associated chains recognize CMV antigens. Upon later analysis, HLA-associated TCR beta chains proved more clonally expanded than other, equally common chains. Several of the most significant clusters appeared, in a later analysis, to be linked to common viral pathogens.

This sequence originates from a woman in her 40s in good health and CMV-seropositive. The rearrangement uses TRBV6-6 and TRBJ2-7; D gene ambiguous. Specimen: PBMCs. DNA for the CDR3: TGTGCCAGCAGTTACTCGGTAGACACCGAGCAGTACTTC. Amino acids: CASSYSVDTEQYF.